The next 24 T cell receptor beta chains were all read from a single sample in a study of blood T cell repertoires in COVID-19 (dated by TCRdb to the early 2020s). Library creation used the immunoSEQ multiplex PCR assay. In its TCRdb copy, this immuneACCESS table keeps in-frame sequences only and misses some clones. Where compared with another copy, unresolved V genes explain less than half of these, and the others have no known cause. The sample includes 150,000 to 170,000 clones, with about 86% observed a single time. The ten biggest clones cover about 31% of the sample. The sample consisted of peripheral blood. These receptor sequences come from a woman in her fifties or sixties with acute or convalescent COVID-19.

This sequence joins TRBV9 and TRBJ1-6; 8 bases line up with TRBD1. This CDR3 comprises 16 residues. After removal of 0 bases from V and 7 bases from J, the junction contained 6 bases not matched to a gene. From germline, CDR1 is SGDLS and CDR2 YYNGEE. This CDR3 is CASSVVGTGQNSPLHF. CDR3 DNA: TGTGCCAGCAGCGTAGTTGGGACAGGCCAGAATTCACCCCTCCACTTT. Based on the CDR3 plus reference TRBV9 and TRBJ1-6, the full variable domain is DSGVTQTPKHLITATGQRVTLRCSPRSGDLSVYWYQQSLDQGLQFLIQYYNGEERAKGNILERFSAQQFPDLHSELNLSSLELGDSALYFCASSVVGTGQNSPLHFGNGTRLTVT.

The chain carries TRBV5-4 and TRBJ2-1, with a weak D call TRBD1 (6 bases). This CDR3 is 15 amino acids long. The V end lost 3 bases, the J end lost 5 bases, and 15 bases lay between the germline ends. Germline CDR1 SGHNT, CDR2 YYREEE (reference sequence). The CDR3 nucleotides are TGTGCCAGCAGCTCTGAGGGGACAAGACACAATGAGCAGTTCTTC. Translation gives CASSSEGTRHNEQFF.

This sequence joins TRBV18 and TRBJ1-1; D uncertain. CDR3 length: 13 residues. Germline values: CDR1 KGHSH, CDR2 LQKENI. The ends were cut back, 3 bases at V and 1 base at J, with 6 bases in the middle. In DNA, the CDR3 is TGTGCCAGCTCACCTTTGGCGAACACTGAAGCTTTCTTT. Translating gives CASSPLANTEAFF.

V gene TRBV6-5 combines with J gene TRBJ2-2, with no clear D. V dropped 0 bases and J dropped 0 bases, with 8 bases sitting between them. CDR3 length equals 16 residues. The germline CDR1 and CDR2 sequences are MNHEY and SVGAGI. CDR3 in DNA: TGTGCCAGCAGTTACTCGATGAGTTCGAACACCGGGGAGCTGTTTTTT. It codes for CASSYSMSSNTGELFF.

The V and J genes are TRBV5-1 and TRBJ2-3; TRBD2 agrees at 10 bases. After removal of 4 bases from V and 2 bases from J, the junction contained 10 bases not matched to a gene. Looked up from germline, CDR1 is SGHRS and CDR2 is YFSETQ. CDR3 length: 17 amino acids. The CDR3 loop reads CASSIPIAGGPTDTQYF. For the CDR3, the DNA is TGCGCCAGCAGCATCCCTATAGCGGGGGGCCCCACAGATACGCAGTATTTT. The whole variable domain, remainder taken from reference TRBV5-1 and TRBJ2-3, is KAGVTQTPRYLIKTRGQQVTLSCSPISGHRSVSWYQQTPGQGLQFLFEYFSETQRNKGNFPGRFSGRQFSNSRSEMNVSTLELGDSALYLCASSIPIAGGPTDTQYFGPGTRLTVL.

The V call is TRBV5-1, the J call TRBJ2-2; possibly TRBD2 for D (5 bases). The CDR3 is 14 residues long. Germline assignment: CDR1 SGHRS and CDR2 YFSETQ. The ends were cut back, 2 bases at V and 4 bases at J, with 9 bases in the middle. The CDR3 nucleotides read TGCGCCAGCAGCTTAACTAGTAGCACCGGGGAGCTGTTTTTT. This translates into CASSLTSSTGELFF. The complete variable domain, with remaining parts taken from reference TRBV5-1 and TRBJ2-2, reads KAGVTQTPRYLIKTRGQQVTLSCSPISGHRSVSWYQQTPGQGLQFLFEYFSETQRNKGNFPGRFSGRQFSNSRSEMNVSTLELGDSALYLCASSLTSSTGELFFGEGSRLTVL.

This clone was recorded only once. The chain uses TRBV11-3 and TRBJ2-5, with D possibly being TRBD1 (5 bases). Germline-derived CDR1 and CDR2 are SGHNT and YENEEA. The length of the CDR3 is 14 residues. Trimming removed 2 bases from V and 4 bases from J, with 11 bases in between. In nucleotides, the CDR3 is TGTGCCAGCAGCTTACCAGGGAAGGGAGAGACCCAGTACTTC. It translates to CASSLPGKGETQYF. Drawing the rest from reference TRBV11-3 and TRBJ2-5, the complete variable domain is EAGVVQSPRYKIIEKKQPVAFWCNPISGHNTLYWYLQNLGQGPELLIRYENEEAVDDSQLPKDRFSAERLKGVDSTLKIQPAELGDSAVYLCASSLPGKGETQYFGPGTRLLVL.

The chain is built from TRBV7-9 and TRBJ1-2, with 8 nucleotides matching TRBD1. Germline trimming cut 4 bases from V and 4 bases from J; bases unmatched to any gene: 11. CDR1 is SEHNR and CDR2 is FQNEAQ in the germline V gene (reference sequence). The CDR3 is 16 amino acids. The CDR3 coding sequence is TGTGCCAGCAGCTCCGGACAGGGAGGGCATGCCTATGGCTACACCTTC. Amino acids: CASSSGQGGHAYGYTF.

CDR3 protein: CASGTQGQWNAFF. CDR3 DNA: TGTGCCAGCGGAACACAGGGGCAGTGGAATGCTTTCTTT. The rearrangement uses TRBV2 and TRBJ1-1, with 7 nucleotides matching TRBD1. Germline V gives CDR1 SNHLY, CDR2 FYNNEI. Germline trimming cut 8 bases from V and 11 bases from J; bases unmatched to any gene: 14. This CDR3 contains 13 residues.

V is TRBV11-2 and J is TRBJ1-2; 11 bases are a match to TRBD1. Germline V gene data show CDR1 as SGHAT and CDR2 as FQNNGV. V was clipped by 5 bases and J by 5 bases; unmatched bases: 4. CDR3 length: 14 amino acids. The CDR3: CASSADRGLYGYTF. The CDR3 nucleotides read TGTGCCAGCAGCGCGGACAGGGGGCTATATGGCTACACCTTC.

This rearrangement joins TRBV18 to TRBJ2-7; 7 nucleotides align to TRBD2. J gave up 7 bases and V 5 bases, and 5 bases lay outside the gene matches. This CDR3 is built from 12 residues. Germline V gene data show CDR1 as KGHSH and CDR2 as LQKENI. The CDR3 region has the DNA TGTGCCAGCTCAACGGTCGGGGGGGAGCAGTACTTC. Translating gives CASSTVGGEQYF.

The V call is TRBV2, the J call TRBJ1-1; D unresolved. The germline CDR1 and CDR2 sequences are SNHLY and FYNNEI. Trimming shortened V by 2 bases and J by 3 bases, and 10 bases separated the two germline ends. This CDR3 spans 14 amino acids. CDR3 bases: TGTGCCAGCAGTGAACTCCGGGAACACACTGAAGCTTTCTTT. Its translation is CASSELREHTEAFF.

CDR3 nucleotide sequence: TGTGCCATCAGTACGGGCAATCAGCCCCAGCATTTT. Translated: CAISTGNQPQHF. The chain has TRBV10-3 and TRBJ1-5; D call uncertain. V dropped 5 bases and J dropped 2 bases, with 4 bases sitting between them. The CDR3 runs 12 residues. Germline V gives CDR1 ENHRY, CDR2 SYGVKD.

The CDR3 sequence: CATTRGSKPMGETQYF. The CDR3 nucleotides read TGTGCCACCACGCGGGGTTCCAAGCCGATGGGGGAGACCCAGTACTTC. The chain uses TRBV19 and TRBJ2-5, with D maybe TRBD2 (6 bases). The CDR3 spans 16 residues. V dropped 10 bases and J dropped 5 bases, with 26 bases sitting between them. The germline CDR1 and CDR2 sequences are LNHDA and SQIVND (reference sequence).

This clone was counted between two and nine times. The chain uses TRBV6-5 and TRBJ1-5; D is perhaps TRBD1 (5 bases). This CDR3 has 14 amino acids. V was clipped by 7 bases and J by 0 bases, with 10 bases between them. CDR1 and CDR2 (germline): MNHEY, SVGAGI. Here the CDR3 DNA reads TGTGCCAGCAAACGGGGGAATAGCAATCAGCCCCAGCATTTT. It yields the protein CASKRGNSNQPQHF.

The chain recombines TRBV30 with TRBJ1-2; D perhaps matches TRBD1 (6 bases). There are 11 residues in the CDR3. V dropped 2 bases and J dropped 8 bases, with 9 bases sitting between them. CDR1 and CDR2 (germline): GTSNPN, SVGIG (reference sequence). The CDR3 is CAWSSGEGYTF. The DNA for the CDR3 is TGTGCCTGGAGTTCAGGGGAAGGCTACACCTTC.

This clone has just a few counts. CDR3 nucleotides: TGTGCCAGCATGCGGCAGGGGGCGGACGAGCAGTACTTC. Translating it yields CASMRQGADEQYF. The gene calls are TRBV6-5 and TRBJ2-7; TRBD1 matches at 8 bases. The CDR3 spans 13 residues. With 7 bases clipped from V and 5 bases from J, the junction kept 7 bases outside the gene matches. Per germline, CDR1 MNHEY and CDR2 SVGAGI.

The J gene is TRBJ1-4, the V gene TRBV6-6; perhaps TRBD1 as D (5 bases). This CDR3 region has 16 residues. Germline lookup yields CDR1 MNHNY and CDR2 SVGAGI (reference sequence). Trimming took off 7 bases at V and 3 bases at J, with 18 bases between the two ends. The CDR3: CASTLGLGTPNEKLFF. CDR3 DNA: TGTGCCAGCACACTCGGGCTCGGGACTCCTAATGAAAAACTGTTTTTT.

This rearrangement joins TRBV5-1 to TRBJ1-1; 9 nucleotides line up with TRBD1. The CDR3 length is 15 residues. Looked up from germline, CDR1 is SGHRS and CDR2 is YFSETQ. J gave up 5 bases and V 4 bases, and 9 bases lay outside the gene matches. The CDR3 region is CASSPPDRGGTEAFF. For the CDR3, the DNA is TGCGCCAGCAGCCCTCCGGACAGGGGTGGGACTGAAGCTTTCTTT.

The count of this clone is one. The rearrangement joins TRBV12-3 or TRBV12-4 to TRBJ1-1; no definite D call. V shed 1 base and J shed 6 bases, with 9 bases lying between them. The CDR3 is 13 amino acids. CDR3 region: CASSLGSFSEAFF. In DNA form, the CDR3 reads TGTGCCAGCAGTTTAGGTTCATTTTCTGAAGCTTTCTTT.

The rearrangement uses TRBV27 and TRBJ1-2, with 7 positions matching TRBD1. Losses at the gene ends were 2 bases for V and 6 bases for J; bases not matched to a gene: 9. This CDR3 region has 15 residues. Looked up from germline, CDR1 is MNHEY and CDR2 is SMNVEV (reference sequence). CDR3 coding DNA: TGTGCCAGCAGTTTACACAGGGGAAAGAGCAATGGCTACACCTTC. It specifies CASSLHRGKSNGYTF.

The chain is built from TRBV2 and TRBJ1-4; maybe TRBD1 (6 bases). This CDR3 is 14 amino acids long. CDR1 SNHLY and CDR2 FYNNEI come from the germline V gene. Trimming cost V 7 bases and J 5 bases, with 14 bases left between them. The CDR3 sequence is CASTKQGPNEKLFF. The DNA for the CDR3 is TGTGCCAGCACTAAACAGGGACCGAATGAAAAACTGTTTTTT.

For this clone: Other DNA sequences within the sample encode an identical CDR3. The chain links TRBV29-1 to TRBJ1-2, with D perhaps matching TRBD1 (6 bases). With 7 bases removed from V and 4 bases from J, the gap between germline ends came to 10 bases. Germline V gene lookup returns CDR1 SQVTM and CDR2 ANQGSEA. CDR3 length equals 11 residues. The CDR3 DNA reads TGCAGCGCCGGACAGATCTATGGCTACACCTTC. Its translation is CSAGQIYGYTF.

J is TRBJ2-7 and V is TRBV5-8, with TRBD1 identical over 8 bases. The trim removed 2 bases at V and 10 bases at J, leaving 8 bases unmatched. The CDR3 sequence is 13 residues long. From germline, CDR1 is SGHTS and CDR2 YDEGEE. In DNA, the CDR3 is TGTGCCAGCAGCTTTGGGGCAGGGGGCAACCAGTACGTC. This codes for CASSFGAGGNQYV.